The source of this T cell receptor (beta chain) is a study of cytomegalovirus exposure and HLA in healthy donors. Findings and limits, study-wide: Earlier analysis found most TCR beta V segments productive about 90% or about 30% of the time.

The CDR3 runs 17 residues. V shed 5 bases, J shed 13 bases, and the junction held 17 bases outside the gene matches. Germline-derived CDR1 and CDR2 are PRHDT and FYEKMQ (reference sequence). Remarks on this clone: The antigen is unknown.

Donors were nominally healthy when sampled, though unrecorded immune exposures were likely. Both 60 Vbeta primers and 13 Jbeta primers went into the PCR. TCRdb's copy holds only in-frame clones and misses some; the assay was immunoSEQ multiplex PCR. This table has 110,000 to 150,000 clones, 80% to 90% appearing once. This TCR was sampled from a woman aged 35 to 49 in good health and CMV-seropositive. The chain carries TRBV13 and TRBJ2-2; 12 positions agree with TRBD1. Material: PBMCs. In DNA form, the CDR3 reads TGTGCCAGCAGCGTCCCCGGGACAGGGGGCAAGGTTGACGGGCTGTTTTTT. Residues: CASSVPGTGGKVDGLFF.